What follows describes a single T cell receptor (beta chain). This sample is part of a study of shared T cell receptors in the human thymus. Measured with immunoSEQ multiplex PCR; TCRdb has only the in-frame clones, and not every one. The sample holds some 700,000 clones, over 75% seen once. This same sample was also taken into another study, of human thymus T cells. As that report states: Thymic material originated from resections removed in the course of corrective heart surgery. Related research found strongly overlapping thymic repertoires in unrelated individuals.

The clonotype originates from a girl under two years old with a congenital heart defect. Sequences were obtained from thymocytes.

The DNA for the CDR3 is TGCAGCGTTGAAGACGCGGACCCCGGGGGAAACATTCAGTACTTC. Its translation is CSVEDADPGGNIQYF. J is TRBJ2-4 and V is TRBV29-1; a weak D match, TRBD2 (6 bases). Germline V lookup: CDR1 SQVTM, CDR2 ANQGSEA. This CDR3 contains 15 residues. Trimming left V 0 bases short and J 6 bases short, with 15 bases between.